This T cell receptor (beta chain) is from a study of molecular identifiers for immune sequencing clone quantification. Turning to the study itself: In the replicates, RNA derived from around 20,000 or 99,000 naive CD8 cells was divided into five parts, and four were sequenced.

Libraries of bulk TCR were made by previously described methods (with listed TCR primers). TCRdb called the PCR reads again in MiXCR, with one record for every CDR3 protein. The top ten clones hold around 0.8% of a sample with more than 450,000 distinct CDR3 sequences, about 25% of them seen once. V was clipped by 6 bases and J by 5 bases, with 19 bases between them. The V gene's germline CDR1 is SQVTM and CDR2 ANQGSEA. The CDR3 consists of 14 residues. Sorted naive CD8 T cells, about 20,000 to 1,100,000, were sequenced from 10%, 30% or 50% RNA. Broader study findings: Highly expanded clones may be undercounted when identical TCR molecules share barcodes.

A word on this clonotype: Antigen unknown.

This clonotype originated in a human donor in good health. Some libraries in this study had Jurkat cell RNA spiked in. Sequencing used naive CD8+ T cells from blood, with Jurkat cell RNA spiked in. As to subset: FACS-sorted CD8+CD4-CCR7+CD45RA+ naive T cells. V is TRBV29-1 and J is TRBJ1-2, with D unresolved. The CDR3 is CSVPEDFNFYGYTF. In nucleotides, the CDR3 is TGCAGCGTGCCCGAGGACTTCAACTTTTATGGCTACACCTTC.